What follows describes a single TCR beta chain. Antigen unknown. Unmatched junction bases numbered 6, after V lost 3 bases and J lost 5 bases. This CDR3 contains 15 residues. CDR1 and CDR2 (germline): MDHEN, SYDVKM. The data stem from a study of OX40 agonist ivuxolimab in advanced cancers. Whole-study findings and limits: At 0.1 to 3.0 mg/kg, clonal expansion of CD4+ and CD8+ blood T cells had occurred by week 6.

The data were produced by immunoSEQ multiplex PCR, yet TCRdb's version contains in-frame clones alone and is incomplete. The repertoire holds about 72,000 clones, with roughly 89% as singletons. This sequence joins TRBV28 and TRBJ2-2; 7 bases align to TRBD2. Material: CD4+ or CD8+ T cells sorted from blood, obtained in a trial of the OX40 agonist ivuxolimab. The clonotype was recovered from an adult with an advanced solid tumor such as melanoma, head and neck, liver or kidney cancer. The DNA for the CDR3 is TGTGCCAGCAGTTTCGCGGGAGAGGGTACCGGGGAGCTGTTTTTT. It translates to CASSFAGEGTGELFF.